This TCR beta chain is from a study of molecular identifiers for immune sequencing clone quantification. CDR1 is MNHEY and CDR2 is SVGEGT in the germline V gene. J was trimmed by 6 bases and V by 6 bases; bases with no gene match: 8. The CDR3 is 14 residues long. This clonotype appeared a few times. Its matching antigen is unknown. Overall study results and limits: Clones that exceeded 20 RNA copies held over 98% of effector molecules, yet under 1% in naive cells.

MiXCR was run by TCRdb on the PCR reads, yielding one entry per CDR3 protein. Found here are approximately 680,000 distinct CDR3 sequences, about 25% of them singletons; the top ten hold 0.7% to 0.95%. Sequencing was carried out using naive CD8+ T cells from blood, with Jurkat cell RNA spiked in. The subset was: FACS-sorted CD8+CD4-CCR7+CD45RA+ naive T cells. The receptor comes from a human donor in good health. Some libraries in this study had Jurkat cell RNA spiked in. This chain connects TRBV6-2 or TRBV6-3 to TRBJ2-3, with TRBD1 identical over 8 bases. DNA of the CDR3: TGTGCCAGCAGCCCTCCTACAGGGGGTGATACGCAGTATTTT. Amino acid sequence: CASSPPTGGDTQYF.